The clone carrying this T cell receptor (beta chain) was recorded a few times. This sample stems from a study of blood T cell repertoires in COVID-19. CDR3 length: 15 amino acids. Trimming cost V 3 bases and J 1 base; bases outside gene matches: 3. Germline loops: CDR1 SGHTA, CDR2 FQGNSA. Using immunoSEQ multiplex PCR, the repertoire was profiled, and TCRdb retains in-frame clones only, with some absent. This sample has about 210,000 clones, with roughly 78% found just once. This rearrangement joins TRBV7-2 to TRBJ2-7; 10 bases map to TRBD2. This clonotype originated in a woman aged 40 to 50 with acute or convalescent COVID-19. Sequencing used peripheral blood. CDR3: CASSFLAGDSYEQYF. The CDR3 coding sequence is TGTGCCAGCAGCTTCCTAGCGGGAGATTCCTACGAGCAGTACTTC.